This T cell receptor beta chain was obtained from a study of T cells after posttransplantation cyclophosphamide. Clones were sequenced by immunoSEQ multiplex PCR, and TCRdb holds only the in-frame ones, with some missing. The sample has fewer than 2,000 clones, around 83% seen once. General study results and limits: Later post-transplant blood repertoires were often dominated by donor CD8+ memory clones.

The CDR3 spans 15 residues. Trimming cost V 7 bases and J 2 bases; bases outside gene matches: 8. CDR1 SGDLS and CDR2 YYNGEE come from the germline V gene. As to this clone: What it binds is unknown.

Sequencing used CD8+ T cells sorted from bone marrow. The sequence came from a woman in her forties or fifties in good health and a related stem cell transplant donor. V is TRBV9 and J is TRBJ2-1; 8 bases map to TRBD2. The chain's CDR3 is CASSSGRAPYNEQFF. The CDR3 bases are TGTGCCAGCTCCTCCGGGAGGGCCCCCTACAATGAGCAGTTCTTC.